Presented here are 10 T cell receptor beta chains from one specimen sequenced in a study of cytomegalovirus exposure and HLA in healthy donors. 60 Vbeta and 13 Jbeta primers were used in PCR. Measured with immunoSEQ multiplex PCR; TCRdb has only the in-frame clones, and not every one. This sample has 90,000 to 150,000 clones; roughly 70% occur once, and the top ten carry approximately 10%. The sample taken for sequencing was PBMCs. These receptors all stem from a woman between 45 and 60 years old in good health and CMV-seropositive.

The CDR3 reads CASSSAYTGTNPYEQYF. CDR3 DNA: TGTGCCAGCAGCTCAGCCTACACCGGGACAAATCCCTACGAGCAGTACTTC. The J gene is TRBJ2-7, the V gene TRBV7-2, with D possibly being TRBD1 (6 bases). Trimming left V 4 bases short and J 2 bases short, with 21 bases between. This CDR3 is 17 amino acids long. Germline loops: CDR1 SGHTA, CDR2 FQGNSA.

The V and J genes are TRBV2 and TRBJ1-5, with D possibly TRBD1 on 6 matching bases. Looked up from germline, CDR1 is SNHLY and CDR2 is FYNNEI. CDR3 length: 16 amino acids. The V gene lost 1 base and the J gene lost 2 bases, with 12 bases spanning the gap. CDR3 DNA: TGTGCCAGCAGTGAAGAACAGGGATCGGGCAATCAGCCCCAGCATTTT. Translated, it gives CASSEEQGSGNQPQHF.

The V call is TRBV7-9, the J call TRBJ2-5, with 8 positions matching TRBD1. V trimming: 6 bases; J trimming: 4 bases; junction bases outside the gene matches: 4. CDR1 is SEHNR and CDR2 is FQNEAQ in the germline V gene (reference sequence). The length of the CDR3 is 13 residues. CDR3: CASSSGGTETQYF. The CDR3 DNA reads TGTGCCAGCAGTTCAGGGGGCACAGAGACCCAGTACTTC.

The chain has TRBV10-3 and TRBJ1-1; no clear D. CDR1 and CDR2 (germline): ENHRY, SYGVKD. The CDR3 has 14 amino acids. Trimming left V 8 bases short and J 0 bases short, with 13 bases between. CDR3 DNA sequence: TGTGCCATCGGCGCGGGCGCGATGAACACTGAAGCTTTCTTT. Translated, it gives CAIGAGAMNTEAFF.

This rearrangement joins TRBV10-3 to TRBJ1-1; tentatively, D is TRBD1 (6 bases). V shed 9 bases and J shed 3 bases, with 14 bases lying between them. Germline CDR1 and CDR2: ENHRY and SYGVKD. This CDR3 has 13 amino acids. The CDR3 DNA reads TGTGCCATAGAAGCAGGGGACCACACTGAAGCTTTCTTT. Translated, it gives CAIEAGDHTEAFF.

The chain employs TRBV2 and TRBJ2-7, with TRBD2 identical over 12 bases. Germline-derived CDR1 and CDR2 are SNHLY and FYNNEI. This CDR3 is 16 amino acids long. V shed 6 bases and J 1 base; nucleotides not matched to a gene: 7. The DNA of the CDR3 is TGTGCCAGCAGGGCCGGGACTAGCGGGCCTTCCTACGAGCAGTACTTC. It specifies CASRAGTSGPSYEQYF.

The chain joins TRBV5-6 to TRBJ2-1; 9 bases line up with TRBD2. The CDR3 is 17 amino acids. The V segment lost 1 base and the J segment 4 bases; nucleotides outside the gene matches: 9. Germline CDR1 and CDR2: SGHDT and YYEEEE. CDR3 in amino acids: CASSLPPGTSQYNEQFF. The CDR3 bases are TGTGCCAGCAGCTTGCCCCCCGGGACTAGCCAATACAATGAGCAGTTCTTC.

The V call is TRBV29-1, the J call TRBJ2-1; 9 bases match TRBD1. This CDR3 has 16 residues. The V segment lost 6 bases and the J segment 7 bases; nucleotides outside the gene matches: 16. Germline V gene data show CDR1 as SQVTM and CDR2 as ANQGSEA. The CDR3 loop is CSVETRTGVNLNEQFF. The CDR3, as DNA: TGCAGCGTGGAAACTAGGACAGGGGTTAATTTAAATGAGCAGTTCTTC.

The chain links TRBV4-1 to TRBJ2-1; D gene ambiguous. Germline-derived CDR1 and CDR2 are MGHRA and YSYEKL. With 0 bases removed from V and 8 bases from J, the gap between germline ends came to 8 bases. CDR3 length equals 13 residues. This CDR3 reads CASSQDNEYEQFF. CDR3 in DNA: TGCGCCAGCAGCCAAGATAATGAGTATGAGCAGTTCTTC.

This chain links TRBV5-6 with TRBJ2-7, with 7 bases identical to TRBD2. The germline V gene has CDR1 SGHDT and CDR2 YYEEEE. The CDR3 spans 14 residues. V lost 5 bases to trimming and J lost 4 bases; unmatched junction nucleotides: 9. The DNA of the CDR3 is TGTGCCAGCAGTCTAAGCGGGAAGATTTACGAGCAGTACTTC. Translated, it gives CASSLSGKIYEQYF.